The clone carrying this T cell receptor beta chain was seen once. Its antigen remains unidentified. Relapse after autologous stem cell transplantation occurred in every patient, and brentuximab vedotin exposure varied. TCRdb's table, derived via immunoSEQ multiplex PCR, lists solely in-frame clones and lacks some. This sample carries around 44,000 clones, about 86% of them seen once, and the ten largest clones take about 5.9%. The data were taken from a study of PD-1 blockade in classical Hodgkin lymphoma. This CDR3 spans 12 amino acids. V dropped 0 bases and J dropped 10 bases, with 7 bases sitting between them. Looked up from germline, CDR1 is LGHNT and CDR2 is FRNRAP. The study's findings and limits: TCR diversity in CD4+, not CD8+, cells rose significantly by C4D1.

The chain recombines TRBV12-5 with TRBJ2-1, with D uncertain. Sequencing used peripheral blood mononuclear cells (PBMCs), obtained before the second cycle of nivolumab. The source of this sequence is a human donor with classical Hodgkin lymphoma. CDR3 in amino acids: CASGLVLAEQFF. CDR3 DNA: TGTGCTAGTGGTTTGGTATTGGCGGAGCAGTTCTTC.